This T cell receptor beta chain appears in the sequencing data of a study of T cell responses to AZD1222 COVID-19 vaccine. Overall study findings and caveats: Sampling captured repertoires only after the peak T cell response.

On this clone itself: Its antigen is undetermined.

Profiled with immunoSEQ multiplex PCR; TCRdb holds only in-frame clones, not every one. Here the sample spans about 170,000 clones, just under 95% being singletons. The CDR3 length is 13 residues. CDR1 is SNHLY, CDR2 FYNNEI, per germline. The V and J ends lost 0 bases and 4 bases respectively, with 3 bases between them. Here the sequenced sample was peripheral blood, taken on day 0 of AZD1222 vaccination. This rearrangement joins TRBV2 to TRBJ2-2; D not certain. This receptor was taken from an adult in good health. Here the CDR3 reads CASSEAPTGELFF. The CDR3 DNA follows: TGTGCCAGCAGTGAAGCCCCCACCGGGGAGCTGTTTTTT.